The source of this T cell receptor (beta chain) is a study of OX40 agonist ivuxolimab in advanced cancers. Across the study: Three individuals attained partial responses, comprising one hepatocellular carcinoma case and two cutaneous melanoma cases.

Using immunoSEQ multiplex PCR, the repertoire was profiled, and TCRdb retains in-frame clones only, with some absent. Among 70,000 to 85,000 clones listed, around 94% were seen once. This sequence originates from an adult with an advanced solid tumor such as melanoma, head and neck, liver or kidney cancer. The sample was CD4+ or CD8+ T cells sorted from blood, taken in a trial of the OX40 agonist ivuxolimab.

The chain's CDR3 is CASRTYPGELFF. The CDR3, as DNA: TGTGCCAGCAGAACCTATCCCGGGGAGCTGTTTTTT. The chain employs TRBV9 and TRBJ2-2; D unresolved. The CDR3 consists of 12 residues. CDR1 SGDLS and CDR2 YYNGEE come from the germline V gene. V was shortened by 5 bases and J by 6 bases, with 8 bases between the two germline ends. The full variable domain, with the rest looked up from reference TRBV9 and TRBJ2-2, is DSGVTQTPKHLITATGQRVTLRCSPRSGDLSVYWYQQSLDQGLQFLIQYYNGEERAKGNILERFSAQQFPDLHSELNLSSLELGDSALYFCASRTYPGELFFGEGSRLTVL.